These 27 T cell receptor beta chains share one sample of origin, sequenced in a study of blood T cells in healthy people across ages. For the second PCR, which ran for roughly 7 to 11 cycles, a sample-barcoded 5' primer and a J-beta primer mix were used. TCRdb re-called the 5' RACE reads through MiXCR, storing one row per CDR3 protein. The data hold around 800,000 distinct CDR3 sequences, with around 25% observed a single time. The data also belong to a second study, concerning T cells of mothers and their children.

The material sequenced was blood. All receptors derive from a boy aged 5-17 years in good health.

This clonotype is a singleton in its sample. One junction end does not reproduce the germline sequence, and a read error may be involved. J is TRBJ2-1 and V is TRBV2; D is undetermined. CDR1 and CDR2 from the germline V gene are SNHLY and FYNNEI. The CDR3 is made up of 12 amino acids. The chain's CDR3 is CAGSSRRDEQFF. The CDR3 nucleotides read TGTGCCGGCAGCTCCCGACGGGATGAGCAGTTCTTC. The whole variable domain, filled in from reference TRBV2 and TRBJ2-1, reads EPEVTQTPSHQVTQMGQEVILRCVPISNHLYFYWYRQILGQKVEFLVSFYNNEISEKSEIFDDQFSVERPDGSNFTLKIRSTKLEDSAMYFCAGSSRRDEQFFGPGTRLTVL.

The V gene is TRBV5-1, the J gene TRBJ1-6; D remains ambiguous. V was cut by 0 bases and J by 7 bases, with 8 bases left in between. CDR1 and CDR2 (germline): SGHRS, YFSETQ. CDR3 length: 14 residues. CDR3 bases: TGCGCCAGCAGCTTGGAACCTGGGAATTCACCCCTCCACTTT. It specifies CASSLEPGNSPLHF. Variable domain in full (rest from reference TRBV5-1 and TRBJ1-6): KAGVTQTPRYLIKTRGQQVTLSCSPISGHRSVSWYQQTPGQGLQFLFEYFSETQRNKGNFPGRFSGRQFSNSRSEMNVSTLELGDSALYLCASSLEPGNSPLHFGNGTRLTVT.

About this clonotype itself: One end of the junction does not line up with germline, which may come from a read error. CDR3 sequence (DNA): TGTGCCAGCAGCCCCGACCCGGGAAACTTC. Translation gives CASSPDPGNF. This chain uses TRBV6-6 with TRBJ2-5, with TRBD2 as a possible D gene (5 bases). The CDR3 has 10 residues. Germline V gene data show CDR1 as MNHNY and CDR2 as SVGAGI (reference sequence).

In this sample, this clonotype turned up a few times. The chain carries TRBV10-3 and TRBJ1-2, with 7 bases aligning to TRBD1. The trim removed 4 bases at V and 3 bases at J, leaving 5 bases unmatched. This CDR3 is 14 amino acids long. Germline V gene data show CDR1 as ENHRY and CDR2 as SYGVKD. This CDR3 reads CAISVGQEYYGYTF. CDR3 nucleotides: TGTGCCATCAGTGTCGGACAGGAATACTATGGCTACACCTTC.

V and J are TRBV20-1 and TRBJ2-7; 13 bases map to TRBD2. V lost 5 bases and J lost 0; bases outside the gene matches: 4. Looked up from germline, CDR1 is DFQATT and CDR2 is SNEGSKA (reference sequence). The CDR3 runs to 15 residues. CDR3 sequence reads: CSASGLAGHSYEQYF. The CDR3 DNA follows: TGCAGTGCTTCGGGACTAGCGGGGCACTCCTACGAGCAGTACTTC.

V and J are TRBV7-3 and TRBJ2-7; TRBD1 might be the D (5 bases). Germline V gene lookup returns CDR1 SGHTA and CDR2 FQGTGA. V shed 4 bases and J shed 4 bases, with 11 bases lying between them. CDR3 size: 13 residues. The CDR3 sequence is CASSSDTGYEQYF. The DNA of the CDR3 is TGTGCCAGCAGCTCCGATACAGGATACGAGCAGTACTTC.

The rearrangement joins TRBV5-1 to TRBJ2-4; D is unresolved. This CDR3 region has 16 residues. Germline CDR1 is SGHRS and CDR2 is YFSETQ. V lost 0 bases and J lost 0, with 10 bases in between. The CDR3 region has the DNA TGCGCCAGCAGCTTGGGAGACACAATAGCCAAAAACATTCAGTACTTC. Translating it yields CASSLGDTIAKNIQYF. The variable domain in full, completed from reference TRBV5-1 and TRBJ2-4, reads KAGVTQTPRYLIKTRGQQVTLSCSPISGHRSVSWYQQTPGQGLQFLFEYFSETQRNKGNFPGRFSGRQFSNSRSEMNVSTLELGDSALYLCASSLGDTIAKNIQYFGAGTRLSVL.

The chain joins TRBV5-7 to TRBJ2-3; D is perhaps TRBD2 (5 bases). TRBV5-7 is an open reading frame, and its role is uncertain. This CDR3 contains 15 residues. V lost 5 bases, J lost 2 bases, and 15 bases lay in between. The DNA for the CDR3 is TGTGCCAGCAGACCAGCGGAACAGACCACAGATACGCAGTATTTT. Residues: CASRPAEQTTDTQYF.

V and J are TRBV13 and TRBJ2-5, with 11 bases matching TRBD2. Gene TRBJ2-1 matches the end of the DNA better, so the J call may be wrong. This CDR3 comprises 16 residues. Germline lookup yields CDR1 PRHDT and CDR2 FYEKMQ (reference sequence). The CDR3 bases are TGTGCCAGCAGCTCTACTAGCGGGAGTCTCGGGGAGACCCAGTTCTTC. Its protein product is CASSSTSGSLGETQFF.

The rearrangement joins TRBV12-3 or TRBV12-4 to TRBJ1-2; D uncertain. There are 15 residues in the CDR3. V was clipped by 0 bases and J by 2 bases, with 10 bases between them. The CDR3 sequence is CASSLAPDPNYGYTF. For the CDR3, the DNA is TGTGCCAGCAGTTTAGCGCCCGATCCCAACTATGGCTACACCTTC.

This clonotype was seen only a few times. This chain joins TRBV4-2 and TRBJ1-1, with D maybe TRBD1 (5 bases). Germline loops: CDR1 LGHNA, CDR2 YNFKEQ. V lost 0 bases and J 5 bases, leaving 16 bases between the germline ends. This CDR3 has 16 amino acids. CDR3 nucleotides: TGTGCCAGCAGCCAAGAGATGGCAGGGCGAGGAACTGAAGCTTTCTTT. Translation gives CASSQEMAGRGTEAFF.

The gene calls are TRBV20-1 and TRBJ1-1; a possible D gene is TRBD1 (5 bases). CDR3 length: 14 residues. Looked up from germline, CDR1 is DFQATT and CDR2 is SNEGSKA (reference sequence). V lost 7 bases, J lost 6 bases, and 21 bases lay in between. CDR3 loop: CSGSPGPRGAEAFF. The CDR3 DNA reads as TGCAGTGGTTCCCCCGGGCCTCGAGGGGCTGAAGCTTTCTTT.

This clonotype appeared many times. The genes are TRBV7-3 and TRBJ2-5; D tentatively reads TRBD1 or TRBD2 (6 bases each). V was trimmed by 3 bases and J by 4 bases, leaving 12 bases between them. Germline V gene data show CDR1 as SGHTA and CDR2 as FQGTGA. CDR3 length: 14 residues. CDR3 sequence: CASSFSGGGETQYF. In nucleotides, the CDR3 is TGTGCCAGCAGCTTTTCAGGAGGGGGAGAGACCCAGTACTTC.

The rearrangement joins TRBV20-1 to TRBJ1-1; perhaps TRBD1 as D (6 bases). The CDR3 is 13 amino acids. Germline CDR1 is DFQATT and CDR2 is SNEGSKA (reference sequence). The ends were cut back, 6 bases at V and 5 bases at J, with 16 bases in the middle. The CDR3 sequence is CSASGTPSTEAFF. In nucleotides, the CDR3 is TGCAGTGCGTCCGGGACACCTTCTACTGAAGCTTTCTTT.

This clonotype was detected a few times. The CDR3 region has the DNA TGTGCCAGCAGCATCGGGGGGGGGCAAAGGAGCGATGGAGGCTCCTACACCTTC. Translated: CASSIGGGQRSDGGSYTF. The V and J genes are TRBV7-9 and TRBJ1-2, with D maybe TRBD1 (6 bases). The CDR3 covers 18 residues. Trimming took 5 bases from V and 10 from J, leaving 32 bases between them. Germline V gene data show CDR1 as SEHNR and CDR2 as FQNEAQ (reference sequence).

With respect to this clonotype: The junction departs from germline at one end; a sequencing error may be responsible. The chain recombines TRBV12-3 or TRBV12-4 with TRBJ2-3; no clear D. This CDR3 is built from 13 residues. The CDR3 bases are TGTGCCAGCAGTTCGGGCCGCGTCGTTCCGCAGTGTTTT. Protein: CASSSGRVVPQCF.

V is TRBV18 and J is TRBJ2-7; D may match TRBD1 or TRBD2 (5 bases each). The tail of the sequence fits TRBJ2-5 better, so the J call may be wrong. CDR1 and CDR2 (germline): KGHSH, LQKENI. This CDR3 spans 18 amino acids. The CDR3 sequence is CASSPRSLAGWDGETQYF. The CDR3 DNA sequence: TGTGCCAGCTCACCACGGAGTCTAGCAGGGTGGGACGGAGAGACCCAGTACTTC.

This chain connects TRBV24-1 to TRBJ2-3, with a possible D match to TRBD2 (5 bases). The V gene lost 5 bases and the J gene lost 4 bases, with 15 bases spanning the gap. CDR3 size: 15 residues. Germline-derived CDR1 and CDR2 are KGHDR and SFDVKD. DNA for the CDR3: TGTGCCACCAGTGGACGGTCGTTGGACTCAGATACGCAGTATTTT. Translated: CATSGRSLDSDTQYF.

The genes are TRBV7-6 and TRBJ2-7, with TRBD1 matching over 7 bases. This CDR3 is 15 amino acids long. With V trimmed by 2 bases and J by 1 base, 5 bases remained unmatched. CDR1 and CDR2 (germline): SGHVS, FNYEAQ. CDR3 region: CASSLRGGASYEQYF. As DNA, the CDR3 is TGTGCCAGCAGCTTAAGAGGGGGCGCTTCCTACGAGCAGTACTTC.

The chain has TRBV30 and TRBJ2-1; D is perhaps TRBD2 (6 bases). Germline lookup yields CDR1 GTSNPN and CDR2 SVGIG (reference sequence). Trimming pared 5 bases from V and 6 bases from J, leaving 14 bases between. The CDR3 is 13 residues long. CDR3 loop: CAWASTSTNEQFF. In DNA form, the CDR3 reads TGTGCCTGGGCATCTACTAGCACCAATGAGCAGTTCTTC.

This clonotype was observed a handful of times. CDR3 bases: TGTGCCATCAGAATCAGGGCAGGGGAGACCCAGTACTTC. Amino acid sequence: CAIRIRAGETQYF. This chain uses TRBV10-3 with TRBJ2-5, with D possibly matching TRBD1 (5 bases). This CDR3 contains 13 residues. V dropped 6 bases and J dropped 5 bases, with 13 bases sitting between them. In germline, CDR1 is ENHRY, CDR2 SYGVKD.

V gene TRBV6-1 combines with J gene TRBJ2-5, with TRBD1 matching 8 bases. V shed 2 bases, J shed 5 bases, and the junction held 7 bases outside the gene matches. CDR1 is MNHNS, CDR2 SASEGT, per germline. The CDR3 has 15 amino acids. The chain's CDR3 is CASSEPTGVGETQYF. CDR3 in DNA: TGTGCCAGCAGTGAACCGACAGGGGTGGGGGAGACCCAGTACTTC.

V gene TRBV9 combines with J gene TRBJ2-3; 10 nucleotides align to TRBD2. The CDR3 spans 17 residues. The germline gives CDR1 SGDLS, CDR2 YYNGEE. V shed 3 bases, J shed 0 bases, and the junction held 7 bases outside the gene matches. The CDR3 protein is CASSEWTSGTSTDTQYF. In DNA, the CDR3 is TGTGCCAGCAGCGAGTGGACTAGCGGAACTAGCACAGATACGCAGTATTTT.

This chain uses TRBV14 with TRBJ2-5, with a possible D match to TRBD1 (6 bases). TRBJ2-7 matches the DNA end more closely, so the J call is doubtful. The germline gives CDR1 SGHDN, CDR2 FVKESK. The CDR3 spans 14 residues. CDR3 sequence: CASSQGTATYEQYF. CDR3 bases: TGTGCCAGCAGCCAAGGGACAGCCACCTACGAGCAGTACTTC.

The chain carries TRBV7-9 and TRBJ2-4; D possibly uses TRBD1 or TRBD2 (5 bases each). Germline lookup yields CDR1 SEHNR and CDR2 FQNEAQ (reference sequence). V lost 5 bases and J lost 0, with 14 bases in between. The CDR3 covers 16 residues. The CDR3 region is CASSPDGDLAKNIQYF. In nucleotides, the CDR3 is TGTGCCAGCAGCCCTGACGGGGACCTAGCCAAAAACATTCAGTACTTC. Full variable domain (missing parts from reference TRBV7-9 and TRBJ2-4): DTGVSQNPRHKITKRGQNVTFRCDPISEHNRLYWYRQTLGQGPEFLTYFQNEAQLEKSRLLSDRFSAERPKGSFSTLEIQRTEQGDSAMYLCASSPDGDLAKNIQYFGAGTRLSVL.

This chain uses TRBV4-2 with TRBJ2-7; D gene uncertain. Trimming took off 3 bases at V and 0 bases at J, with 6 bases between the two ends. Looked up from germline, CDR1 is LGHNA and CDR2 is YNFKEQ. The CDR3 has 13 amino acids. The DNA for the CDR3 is TGTGCCAGCAGCCACCCCGGCTCCTACGAGCAGTACTTC. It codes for CASSHPGSYEQYF.

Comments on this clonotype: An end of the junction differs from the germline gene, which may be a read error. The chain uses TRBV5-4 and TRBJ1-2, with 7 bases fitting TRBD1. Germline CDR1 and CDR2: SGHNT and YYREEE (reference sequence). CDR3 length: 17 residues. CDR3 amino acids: CASRRSSGTALYYGCTF. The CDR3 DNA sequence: TGTGCCAGCAGGCGTAGTTCCGGGACAGCACTCTACTATGGCTGCACCTTC.